This T cell receptor beta chain was retrieved from a study of control samples from healthy donors and cancer patients. Only in-frame clones appear in the TCRdb table, and some are missing; sequencing was by immunoSEQ multiplex PCR. The sample lists roughly 160,000 clones, around 90% occurring once. Germline-derived CDR1 and CDR2 are MDHEN and SYDVKM. The CDR3 extends over 16 amino acids. V trimming: 6 bases; J trimming: 0 bases; junction bases outside the gene matches: 3. The sample consisted of blood. This TCR came from a woman in her twenties or thirties in good health. V usage is TRBV28 and J usage is TRBJ2-1; TRBD2 agrees at 12 bases. CDR3 DNA sequence: TGTGCCAGCAGGACTAGCGGGAGTATCTCCTACAATGAGCAGTTCTTC. Translation gives CASRTSGSISYNEQFF.